The entry below gives a single T cell receptor beta chain sequence along with its context. The antigen it recognizes is unknown. Base qualities are not recorded, but no much larger clone differs from it by a single base. This record belongs to a study of blood T cell repertoires in COVID-19 (TCRdb year 2020). For context, the study as a whole: Collaborator samples came from the United States, Italy and Spain and covered acute and convalescent phases of COVID-19. The material from the prospective study consisted of cDNA or gDNA derived from T cells, B-cell-depleted T cells, or PBMCs. Deeply sampled blood TCRbeta repertoires from subjects exposed to, actively infected with, or recovered from COVID-19 were included in the dataset. A freely available public database, intended as a resource for researchers studying the immune response to SARS-CoV-2, is where the repertoires were released. Samples were obtained from the ongoing ImmuneRACE study (first 160 participants) and from 950 to 1,500 subjects provided by 6 global collaborators. A de-identified subject ID, COVID-19 status, age in years and sex were almost always included in the sample metadata. HLA class I and class II types, where available, came from metadata supplied by the sample provider rather than from assay-based typing.

The immunoSEQ Assay, a bias-controlled multiplex PCR, was used to amplify TCRbeta CDR3 regions from genomic DNA. Regarding the original processing steps: Nucleated cell counts per sample were estimated from amplification of reference gene primers within the assay. To quantify the absolute abundance of each unique TCRbeta CDR3 rearrangement, sequence reads were collapsed and filtered. Productive Simpson clonality was computed per sample as the square root of Simpson's diversity index over productive rearrangements. In its TCRdb copy, this immuneACCESS table keeps in-frame sequences only and misses some clones. Where compared with another copy, unresolved V genes explain less than half of these, and the others have no known cause. The DNA was the basis for D and trimming; V, J and clone size are from that table. Across this sample there are roughly 160,000 clones, with around 72% seen only once. The ten largest clones add up to 2.5% to 3% of the sample.

Study-wide findings and limitations: The quantity of clinical and demographic metadata differed by source and by participant and was supplied without curation.

According to the germline V gene, CDR1 reads SGHNT and CDR2 reads YENEEA. V and J are truncated by 3 bases and 2 bases respectively, leaving an intervening sequence of 8 bases. The CDR3 runs 14 residues from the cysteine to the phenylalanine. Of the read, only the CDR3 DNA is kept; its 42 bases are in frame from base 1. The collaborating institutions used their own protocols to collect whole blood in K2EDTA tubes. For TCRbeta analysis, collaborators shipped samples in one of three forms: frozen whole blood, isolated PBMCs, or DNA extracted from either of those sample types. The chain links TRBV11-3 with TRBJ2-1, with no D gene named confidently. The TCR originated in a woman at least 80 years old with acute or convalescent COVID-19. The sequencing input was peripheral blood. In nucleotide form, the sequence is TGTGCCAGCAGCTTCGGCGGAACCTACAATGAGCAGTTCTTC. The resulting protein is CASSFGGTYNEQFF.